This T cell receptor (beta chain) was identified during a study of response to subunit inactivated influenza vaccine. This clonotype showed up just a few times. Its cognate antigen is unknown. The germline CDR1 and CDR2 sequences are LGHNA and YNFKEQ. This CDR3 is built from 15 residues. V shed 1 base, J shed 10 bases, and the junction held 4 bases outside the gene matches. Study results and limitations: Each seasonal influenza vaccination, the authors suggested, recruits few new T cells.

Using its own MiXCR run on the RT-PCR reads, TCRdb lists one record per CDR3 protein. This sample yields 550,000 to 650,000 distinct CDR3 sequences, of which 10% to 15% are seen a single time; roughly 10% belongs to the top ten. Sequencing was performed on PBMCs from blood, taken on the day of vaccination. The origin of this receptor is a man in his fifties or sixties who received an inactivated influenza vaccine. The chain is built from TRBV4-2 and TRBJ2-1, with TRBD2 identical over 13 bases. CDR3 residues: CASSQGTSGSTEQFF. Written as DNA, the CDR3 is TGTGCCAGCAGCCAAGGGACTAGCGGGAGTACAGAGCAGTTCTTC.